Reported below is one T cell receptor beta chain. Its target is not known. The CDR3 runs to 15 residues. CDR1 is SNHLY, CDR2 FYNNEI, per germline. V lost 2 bases and J 5 bases, leaving 15 bases between the germline ends. The entry originates in a study of cytomegalovirus exposure and HLA in healthy donors. The PCR had 60 Vbeta and 13 Jbeta primers. Data came from immunoSEQ multiplex PCR; TCRdb stores just in-frame clones and leaves some out. The table includes roughly 120,000 clones, less than 80% detected once. Study-wide results and caveats: It emerged from a later analysis that several of the most significant clusters appeared to be linked to common viral pathogens. The sole available immune exposure information was CMV serostatus.

The receptor's source is a man aged 40-55 years in good health and CMV-seropositive. This chain connects TRBV2 to TRBJ2-5; no clear D. The source material was PBMCs. CDR3 bases: TGTGCCAGCAGTGAATCCGCCTCCAGGTTGGAGACCCAGTACTTC. Translated, it gives CASSESASRLETQYF.